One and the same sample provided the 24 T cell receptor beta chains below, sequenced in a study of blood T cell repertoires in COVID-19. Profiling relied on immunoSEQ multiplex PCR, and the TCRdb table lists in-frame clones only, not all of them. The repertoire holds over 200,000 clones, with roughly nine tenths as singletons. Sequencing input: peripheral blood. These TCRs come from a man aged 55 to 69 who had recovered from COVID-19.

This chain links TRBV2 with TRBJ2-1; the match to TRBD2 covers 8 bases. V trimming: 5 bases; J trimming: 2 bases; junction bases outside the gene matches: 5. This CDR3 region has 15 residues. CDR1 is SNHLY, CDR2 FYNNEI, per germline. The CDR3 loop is CASSTGRGAYNEQFF. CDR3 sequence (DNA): TGTGCCAGCAGTACCGGGCGGGGGGCCTACAATGAGCAGTTCTTC.

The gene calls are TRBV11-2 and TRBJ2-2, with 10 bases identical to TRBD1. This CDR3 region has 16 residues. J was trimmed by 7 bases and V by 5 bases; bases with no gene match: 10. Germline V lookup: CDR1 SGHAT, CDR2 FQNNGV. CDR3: CASSGGTGEVSGELFF. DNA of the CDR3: TGTGCCAGCAGCGGGGGGACAGGGGAAGTCAGCGGGGAGCTGTTTTTT.

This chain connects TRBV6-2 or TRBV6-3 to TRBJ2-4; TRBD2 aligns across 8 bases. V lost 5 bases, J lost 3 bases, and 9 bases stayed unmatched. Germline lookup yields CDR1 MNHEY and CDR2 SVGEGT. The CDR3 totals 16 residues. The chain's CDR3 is CASSTVAGTGKNIQYF. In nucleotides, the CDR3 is TGTGCCAGCAGTACCGTAGCGGGAACTGGCAAAAACATTCAGTACTTC.

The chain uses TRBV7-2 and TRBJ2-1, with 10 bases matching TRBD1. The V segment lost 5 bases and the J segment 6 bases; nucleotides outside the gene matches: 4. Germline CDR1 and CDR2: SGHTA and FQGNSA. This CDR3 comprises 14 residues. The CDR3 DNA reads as TGTGCCAGCAGCAGGGACAGGGGAGGCAATGAGCAGTTCTTC. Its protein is CASSRDRGGNEQFF.

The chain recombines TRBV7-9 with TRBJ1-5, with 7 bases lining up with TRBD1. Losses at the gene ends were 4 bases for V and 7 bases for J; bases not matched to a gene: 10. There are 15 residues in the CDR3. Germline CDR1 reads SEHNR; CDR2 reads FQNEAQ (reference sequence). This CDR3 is CASSSGGDRKQPQHF. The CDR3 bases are TGTGCCAGCAGCTCGGGAGGGGACAGAAAACAGCCCCAGCATTTT. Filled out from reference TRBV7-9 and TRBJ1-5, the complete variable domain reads DTGVSQNPRHKITKRGQNVTFRCDPISEHNRLYWYRQTLGQGPEFLTYFQNEAQLEKSRLLSDRFSAERPKGSFSTLEIQRTEQGDSAMYLCASSSGGDRKQPQHFGDGTRLSIL.

The CDR3 loop reads CAWSVSYYEQYF. Here the CDR3 DNA reads TGTGCCTGGAGTGTGTCTTACTACGAGCAGTACTTC. This chain uses TRBV30 with TRBJ2-7; no clear D gene. Germline lookup yields CDR1 GTSNPN and CDR2 SVGIG (reference sequence). This CDR3 spans 12 amino acids. V lost 0 bases to trimming and J lost 3 bases, with 6 bases between them.

The CDR3 sequence: CAIRQGQGAYGYTF. The CDR3 nucleotides are TGTGCCATCCGCCAAGGACAGGGGGCTTATGGCTACACCTTC. The V call is TRBV5-4, the J call TRBJ1-2; 11 bases match TRBD1. V shed 9 bases and J 5 bases; nucleotides not matched to a gene: 9. The CDR3 loop spans 14 amino acids. Germline CDR1 and CDR2: SGHNT and YYREEE (reference sequence).

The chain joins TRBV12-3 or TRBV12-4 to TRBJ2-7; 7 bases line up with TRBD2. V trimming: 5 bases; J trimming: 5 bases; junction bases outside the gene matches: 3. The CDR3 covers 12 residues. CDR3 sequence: CASSRAGNEQYF. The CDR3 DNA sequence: TGTGCCAGCAGTCGAGCGGGAAACGAGCAGTACTTC.

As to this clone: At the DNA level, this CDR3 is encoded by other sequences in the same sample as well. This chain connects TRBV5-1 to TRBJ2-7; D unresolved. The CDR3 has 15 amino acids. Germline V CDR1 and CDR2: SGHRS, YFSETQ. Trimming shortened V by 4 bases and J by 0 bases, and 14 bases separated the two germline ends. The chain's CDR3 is CASSPQGGSSYEQYF. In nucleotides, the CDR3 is TGCGCCAGCAGCCCCCAAGGCGGCTCCTCCTACGAGCAGTACTTC.

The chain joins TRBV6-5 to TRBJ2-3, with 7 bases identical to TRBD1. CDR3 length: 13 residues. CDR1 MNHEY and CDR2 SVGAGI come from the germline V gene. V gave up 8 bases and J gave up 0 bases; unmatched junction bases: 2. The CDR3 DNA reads TGTGCCAGCGCAGGGGGAAGCACAGATACGCAGTATTTT. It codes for CASAGGSTDTQYF.

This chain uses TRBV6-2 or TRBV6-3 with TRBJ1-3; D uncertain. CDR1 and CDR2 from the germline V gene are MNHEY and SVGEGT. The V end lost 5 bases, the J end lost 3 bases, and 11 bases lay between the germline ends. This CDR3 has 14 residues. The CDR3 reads CASSGLGFGNTIYF. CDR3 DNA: TGTGCCAGCAGTGGACTGGGCTTTGGAAACACCATATATTTT.

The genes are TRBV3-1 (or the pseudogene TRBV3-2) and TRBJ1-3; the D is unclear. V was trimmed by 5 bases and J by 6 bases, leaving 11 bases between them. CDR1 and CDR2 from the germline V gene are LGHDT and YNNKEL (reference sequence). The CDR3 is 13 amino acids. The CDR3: CASSSRGENTIYF. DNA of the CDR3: TGTGCCAGCAGCTCCCGCGGGGAAAACACCATATATTTT.

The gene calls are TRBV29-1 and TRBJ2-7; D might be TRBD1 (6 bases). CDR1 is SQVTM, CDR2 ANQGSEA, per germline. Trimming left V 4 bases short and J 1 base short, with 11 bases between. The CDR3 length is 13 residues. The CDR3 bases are TGCAGCGTTGGGTCTCAGGGGTCCTACGAGCAGTACTTC. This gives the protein CSVGSQGSYEQYF.

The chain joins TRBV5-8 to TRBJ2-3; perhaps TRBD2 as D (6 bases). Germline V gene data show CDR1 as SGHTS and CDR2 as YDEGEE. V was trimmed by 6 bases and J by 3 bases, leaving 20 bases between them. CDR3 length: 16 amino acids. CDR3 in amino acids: CASIAGGAIRTDTQYF. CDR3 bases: TGTGCCAGCATCGCAGGCGGGGCAATAAGAACAGATACGCAGTATTTT.

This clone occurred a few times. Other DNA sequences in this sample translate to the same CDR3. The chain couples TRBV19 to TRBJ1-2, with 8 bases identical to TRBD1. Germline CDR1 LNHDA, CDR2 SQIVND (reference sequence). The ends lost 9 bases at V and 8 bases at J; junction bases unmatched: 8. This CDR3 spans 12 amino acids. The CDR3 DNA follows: TGTGCCAGCTCCGACAGGGGTGGAGGCTACACCTTC. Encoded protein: CASSDRGGGYTF.

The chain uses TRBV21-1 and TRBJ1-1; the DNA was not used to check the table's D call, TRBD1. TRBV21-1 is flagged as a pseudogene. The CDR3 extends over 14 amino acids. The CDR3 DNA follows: TGTGCCAGCAGCACCCCCGGGACAGGGACTTCGGCTTTCTTT. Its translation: CASSTPGTGTSAFF.

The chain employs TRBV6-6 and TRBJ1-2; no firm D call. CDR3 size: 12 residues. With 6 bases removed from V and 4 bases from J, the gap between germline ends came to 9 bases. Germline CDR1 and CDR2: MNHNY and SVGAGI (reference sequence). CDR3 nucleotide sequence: TGTGCCAGCAGACCCGAGGGCTATGGCTACACCTTC. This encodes CASRPEGYGYTF.

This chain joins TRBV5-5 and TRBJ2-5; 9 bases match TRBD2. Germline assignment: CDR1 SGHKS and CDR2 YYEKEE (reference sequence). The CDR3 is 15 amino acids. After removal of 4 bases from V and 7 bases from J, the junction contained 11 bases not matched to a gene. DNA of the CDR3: TGTGCCAGCAGCCCCAGCGGGGGGCCCGTCGGGACCCAGTACTTC. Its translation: CASSPSGGPVGTQYF.

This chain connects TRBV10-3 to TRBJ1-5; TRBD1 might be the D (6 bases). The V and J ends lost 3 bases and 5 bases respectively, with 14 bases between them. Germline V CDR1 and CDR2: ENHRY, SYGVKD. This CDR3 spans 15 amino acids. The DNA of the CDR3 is TGTGCCATCAGTGAAGGAAGGTCAGGGGATCAGCCCCAGCATTTT. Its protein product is CAISEGRSGDQPQHF.

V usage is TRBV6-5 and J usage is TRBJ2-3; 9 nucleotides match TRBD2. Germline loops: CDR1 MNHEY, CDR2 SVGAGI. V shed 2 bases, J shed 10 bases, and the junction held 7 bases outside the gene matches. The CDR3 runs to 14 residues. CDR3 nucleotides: TGTGCCAGCAGTTACCTGAGCGGGACTAGCTCGCAGTATTTT. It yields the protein CASSYLSGTSSQYF.

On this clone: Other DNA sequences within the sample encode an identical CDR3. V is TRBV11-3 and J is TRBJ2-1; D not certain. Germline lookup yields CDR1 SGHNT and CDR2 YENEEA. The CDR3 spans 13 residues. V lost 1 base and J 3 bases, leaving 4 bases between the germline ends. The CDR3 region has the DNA TGTGCCAGCAGCTTAGGGCTCTACAATGAGCAGTTCTTC. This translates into CASSLGLYNEQFF. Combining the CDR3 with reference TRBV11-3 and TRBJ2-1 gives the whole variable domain EAGVVQSPRYKIIEKKQPVAFWCNPISGHNTLYWYLQNLGQGPELLIRYENEEAVDDSQLPKDRFSAERLKGVDSTLKIQPAELGDSAVYLCASSLGLYNEQFFGPGTRLTVL.

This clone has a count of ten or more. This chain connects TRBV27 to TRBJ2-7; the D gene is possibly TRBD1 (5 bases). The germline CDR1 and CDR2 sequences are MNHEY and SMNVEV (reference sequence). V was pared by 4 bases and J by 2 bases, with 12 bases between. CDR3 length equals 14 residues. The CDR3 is CASSYGAYPYEQYF. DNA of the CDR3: TGTGCCAGCAGTTATGGGGCCTATCCCTACGAGCAGTACTTC.

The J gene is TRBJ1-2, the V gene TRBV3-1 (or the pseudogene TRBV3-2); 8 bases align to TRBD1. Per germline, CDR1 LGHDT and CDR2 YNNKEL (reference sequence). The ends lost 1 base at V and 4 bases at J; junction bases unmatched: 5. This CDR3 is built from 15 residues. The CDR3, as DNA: TGTGCCAGCAGCCAAGTGGACAGGGCCCTCTATGGCTACACCTTC. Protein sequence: CASSQVDRALYGYTF.

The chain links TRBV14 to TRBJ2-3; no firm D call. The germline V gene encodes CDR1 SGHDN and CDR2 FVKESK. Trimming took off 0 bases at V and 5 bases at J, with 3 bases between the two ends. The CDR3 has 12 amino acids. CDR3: CASSQDIDTQYF. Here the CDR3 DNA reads TGTGCCAGCAGCCAAGATATAGATACGCAGTATTTT.